The 26 T cell receptor beta chains given below trace back to one sample, sequenced in a study of blood T cell repertoires in COVID-19. This table comes from immunoSEQ multiplex PCR, and its TCRdb copy is limited to in-frame clones, with some not included. The repertoire consists of a few hundred thousand clones, with around 92% occurring once and the leading ten covering around 3%. The sequenced sample consisted of peripheral blood. The receptors here all came from a woman in her twenties or thirties with COVID-19, enrolled during active disease.

V is TRBV7-2 and J is TRBJ2-5, with 13 bases matching TRBD2. Germline V gives CDR1 SGHTA, CDR2 FQGNSA. The trim removed 6 bases at V and 9 bases at J, leaving 10 bases unmatched. The CDR3 has 15 residues. CDR3 region: CASRQRLAGGQSQYF. CDR3 nucleotide sequence: TGTGCCAGCAGACAAAGACTAGCGGGGGGCCAATCCCAGTACTTC.

The gene calls are TRBV5-4 and TRBJ2-5, with 8 bases aligning to TRBD2. The trim removed 3 bases at V and 4 bases at J, leaving 8 bases unmatched. The CDR3 loop spans 15 amino acids. Looked up from germline, CDR1 is SGHNT and CDR2 is YYREEE (reference sequence). CDR3: CASSSRAGVGETQYF. The CDR3 nucleotides read TGTGCCAGCAGCTCCCGAGCGGGAGTTGGAGAGACCCAGTACTTC.

CDR3 sequence (DNA): TGTGCCAGCAGTTCGGGGACAGGTGAAGCTTTCTTT. Protein sequence: CASSSGTGEAFF. This sequence joins TRBV2 and TRBJ1-1; TRBD1 matches at 8 bases. The V gene end was trimmed by 5 bases and the J gene end by 7 bases; junction bases not matched to a gene: 3. There are 12 residues in the CDR3. In germline, CDR1 is SNHLY, CDR2 FYNNEI.

The V call is TRBV5-4, the J call TRBJ2-2, with 9 nucleotides matching TRBD1. Germline V lookup: CDR1 SGHNT, CDR2 YYREEE (reference sequence). This CDR3 contains 18 residues. V shed 3 bases and J 5 bases; nucleotides not matched to a gene: 14. The CDR3 loop reads CASSSGIIQGAGTGELFF. The CDR3 nucleotides are TGTGCCAGCAGCTCAGGAATTATACAGGGGGCGGGGACCGGGGAGCTGTTTTTT.

The V call is TRBV4-3, the J call TRBJ2-4; perhaps TRBD2 as D (7 bases). Trimming took 4 bases from V and 4 from J, leaving 20 bases between them. The CDR3 is made up of 17 amino acids. From germline, CDR1 is LGHNA and CDR2 YSLEER. The CDR3 DNA follows: TGCGCCAGCAGCCCACGAAAGGGGGGGCAGATTAAAAACATTCAGTACTTC. Translation: CASSPRKGGQIKNIQYF.

The V gene is TRBV29-1, the J gene TRBJ1-3, with D uncertain. Germline V gene lookup returns CDR1 SQVTM and CDR2 ANQGSEA. Between the trimmed V and J ends, which lost 4 bases and 0 bases, there was a span of 10 bases. This CDR3 is 14 amino acids long. The CDR3 loop reads CSVASRNSGNTIYF. DNA for the CDR3: TGCAGCGTTGCTAGTAGGAACTCTGGAAACACCATATATTTT.

The rearrangement joins TRBV6-1 to TRBJ2-7, with 15 bases aligning to TRBD2. With V trimmed by 3 bases and J by 3 bases, 0 bases remained unmatched. Germline CDR1 MNHNS, CDR2 SASEGT. The CDR3 is made up of 15 amino acids. The CDR3 here is CASSEGLAGGYEQYF. DNA of the CDR3: TGTGCCAGCAGTGAGGGACTAGCGGGGGGCTACGAGCAGTACTTC.

The rearrangement joins TRBV6-2 or TRBV6-3 to TRBJ1-1, with 8 bases identical to TRBD1. Unmatched junction bases numbered 11, after V lost 6 bases and J lost 8 bases. The CDR3 runs 14 residues. CDR1 and CDR2 (germline): MNHEY, SVGEGT. The CDR3 here is CASSRRQGNAEAFF. DNA of the CDR3: TGTGCCAGCAGCCGACGACAGGGGAACGCAGAAGCTTTCTTT.

V is TRBV14 and J is TRBJ1-2; D is possibly TRBD1 (5 bases). V was cut by 1 base and J by 6 bases, with 12 bases left in between. Per germline, CDR1 SGHDN and CDR2 FVKESK. The CDR3 length is 14 residues. The CDR3 sequence: CASSQGRRADGYTF. The CDR3, as DNA: TGTGCCAGCAGCCAAGGGCGCAGGGCTGATGGCTACACCTTC.

The chain recombines TRBV7-9 with TRBJ1-1; D remains ambiguous. V lost 5 bases, J lost 3 bases, and 13 bases lay in between. The germline CDR1 and CDR2 sequences are SEHNR and FQNEAQ (reference sequence). This CDR3 has 14 residues. CDR3 nucleotides: TGTGCCAGCAGCCAATTTCGGGAATACACTGAAGCTTTCTTT. Translation: CASSQFREYTEAFF.

As for this clone: This sample also contains other DNA sequences that code for the same CDR3. V usage is TRBV5-4 and J usage is TRBJ1-2, with 9 nucleotides matching TRBD1. The CDR3 loop spans 14 amino acids. J gave up 2 bases and V 3 bases, and 2 bases lay outside the gene matches. Germline-derived CDR1 and CDR2 are SGHNT and YYREEE (reference sequence). The CDR3 DNA sequence: TGTGCCAGCAGCTCCGGACAGGGGAACTATGGCTACACCTTC. It encodes CASSSGQGNYGYTF.

This rearrangement joins TRBV29-1 to TRBJ2-3; D might be TRBD1 (5 bases). The V gene lost 4 bases and the J gene lost 6 bases, with 14 bases spanning the gap. CDR1 and CDR2 (germline): SQVTM, ANQGSEA. CDR3 length: 13 amino acids. CDR3 DNA sequence: TGCAGCGTTGGCAGGGTATTTGGCGATACGCAGTATTTT. Protein product: CSVGRVFGDTQYF.

The chain recombines TRBV15 with TRBJ2-3; D may be TRBD2 (5 bases). The CDR3 runs to 15 residues. Per the germline V gene, CDR1 is LNHNV and CDR2 is YYDKDF (reference sequence). V dropped 0 bases and J dropped 1 base, with 8 bases sitting between them. The CDR3 region has the DNA TGTGCCACCAGCAGAGATAGAGGGCGCACAGATACGCAGTATTTT. As protein: CATSRDRGRTDTQYF.

The genes are TRBV19 and TRBJ1-2; possibly TRBD1 for D (6 bases). V lost 4 bases to trimming and J lost 6 bases, with 12 bases between them. CDR1 and CDR2 (germline): LNHDA, SQIVND (reference sequence). The CDR3 consists of 13 residues. The DNA of the CDR3 is TGTGCCAGTAGTAGGACAGAAGTTCATGGCTACACCTTC. Amino acids: CASSRTEVHGYTF.

V usage is TRBV28 and J usage is TRBJ2-1, with 9 bases that match TRBD2. The germline V gene has CDR1 MDHEN and CDR2 SYDVKM. The CDR3 totals 16 residues. Trimming removed 3 bases from V and 10 bases from J; junction bases left unmatched: 13. The CDR3 here is CASSFKVAGAVEEQFF. CDR3 DNA: TGTGCCAGCAGTTTTAAAGTAGCGGGAGCGGTTGAGGAGCAGTTCTTC.

The chain recombines TRBV6-2 or TRBV6-3 with TRBJ2-2; 8 nucleotides match TRBD1. Germline trimming cut 2 bases from V and 5 bases from J; bases unmatched to any gene: 7. This CDR3 comprises 16 residues. Looked up from germline, CDR1 is MNHEY and CDR2 is SVGEGT. The CDR3, as DNA: TGTGCCAGCAGTTACCATTTGACAGGGGATACCGGGGAGCTGTTTTTT. It translates to CASSYHLTGDTGELFF.

The rearrangement links TRBV5-4 to TRBJ1-2, with a weak D call TRBD1 (6 bases). V lost 1 base to trimming and J lost 4 bases, with 11 bases between them. CDR3 length: 14 amino acids. Germline V CDR1 and CDR2: SGHNT, YYREEE (reference sequence). The CDR3 nucleotides are TGTGCCAGCAGCTTGAATGGACAGACCTATGGCTACACCTTC. This codes for CASSLNGQTYGYTF.

The chain carries TRBV11-3 and TRBJ2-3; 11 bases match TRBD2. Germline-derived CDR1 and CDR2 are SGHNT and YENEEA. The CDR3 is made up of 16 amino acids. Trimming took 2 bases from V and 5 from J; bases not matched to a gene: 6. The CDR3 protein is CASSLYSGRAGDTQYF. CDR3 bases: TGTGCCAGCAGCTTATATAGCGGGAGGGCCGGAGATACGCAGTATTTT.

The rearrangement joins TRBV3-1 (or the pseudogene TRBV3-2) to TRBJ2-7, with 8 nucleotides matching TRBD1. Germline loops: CDR1 LGHDT, CDR2 YNNKEL (reference sequence). The J segment lost 3 bases and the V segment lost 1 base, leaving 5 bases of the junction unmatched. The CDR3 has 15 amino acids. Written as DNA, the CDR3 is TGTGCCAGCAGCCAAGCACCAGGGGGCGACTACGAGCAGTACTTC. It codes for CASSQAPGGDYEQYF.

The gene calls are TRBV11-1 and TRBJ2-2, with 8 bases identical to TRBD1. This CDR3 has 16 amino acids. Trimming at V came to 4 bases and at J to 4 bases, leaving 8 bases not matched to a gene. The germline V gene encodes CDR1 SGHAT and CDR2 FQDESV (reference sequence). The CDR3 DNA reads TGTGCCAGCAGCTCGTGGACAGGGCGAAGCACCGGGGAGCTGTTTTTT. Protein product: CASSSWTGRSTGELFF.

This clone appeared once. This chain joins TRBV19 and TRBJ2-7; the match to TRBD1 covers 8 bases. J was trimmed by 3 bases and V by 5 bases; bases with no gene match: 3. CDR1 and CDR2 (germline): LNHDA, SQIVND (reference sequence). The CDR3 sequence is 13 residues long. The CDR3 here is CASSPGTGYEQYF. The CDR3 coding sequence is TGTGCCAGTAGTCCCGGGACAGGCTACGAGCAGTACTTC.

The genes are TRBV7-9 and TRBJ2-5, with D hard to call. There are 15 residues in the CDR3. The V and J ends lost 4 bases and 0 bases respectively, with 12 bases between them. Germline V lookup: CDR1 SEHNR, CDR2 FQNEAQ (reference sequence). As DNA, the CDR3 is TGTGCCAGCAGCTCAGGCTGGCAGTACCAAGAGACCCAGTACTTC. Translated: CASSSGWQYQETQYF.

The chain uses TRBV7-2 and TRBJ2-3; tentatively, D is TRBD2 (6 bases). CDR1 SGHTA and CDR2 FQGNSA come from the germline V gene. The CDR3 extends over 15 amino acids. V shed 2 bases and J shed 0 bases, with 9 bases lying between them. This chain's CDR3 is CASSLLADSTDTQYF. The CDR3 nucleotides read TGTGCCAGCAGCTTATTAGCGGATAGCACAGATACGCAGTATTTT. Supplemented by reference TRBV7-2 and TRBJ2-3, the full variable domain reads GAGVSQSPSNKVTEKGKDVELRCDPISGHTALYWYRQSLGQGLEFLIYFQGNSAPDKSGLPSDRFSAERTGGSVSTLTIQRTQQEDSAVYLCASSLLADSTDTQYFGPGTRLTVL.

V usage is TRBV18 and J usage is TRBJ1-2; 7 bases agree with TRBD1. Germline V CDR1 and CDR2: KGHSH, LQKENI. This CDR3 has 15 residues. V dropped 1 base and J dropped 3; count of bases not matched to a gene: 5. As DNA, the CDR3 is TGTGCCAGCTCACCACAGGGACAGCTGGACTATGGCTACACCTTC. Translation: CASSPQGQLDYGYTF.

The chain is built from TRBV6-5 and TRBJ2-1; weak D call: TRBD2 (5 bases). The length of the CDR3 is 14 residues. Trimming removed 8 bases at V and 5 bases at J, with 16 bases between. The germline CDR1 and CDR2 sequences are MNHEY and SVGAGI. CDR3 sequence: CASRRASRDNEQFF. The CDR3, as DNA: TGTGCCAGCCGGCGGGCGTCGAGAGACAATGAGCAGTTCTTC.

This clone occurred a few times. This chain joins TRBV4-2 and TRBJ2-1, with D perhaps TRBD2 (6 bases). V was pared by 3 bases and J by 4 bases, with 19 bases between. CDR1 and CDR2 (germline): LGHNA, YNFKEQ. This CDR3 is 17 amino acids long. This chain's CDR3 is CASSQYTGTLSYNEQFF. CDR3 nucleotides: TGTGCCAGCAGCCAGTACACCGGGACTCTTTCTTACAATGAGCAGTTCTTC.